This entry is about one T cell receptor (beta chain). Individuals aged about 18 to 100 years were recruited from 24 US areas. Which cohort a participant joined came from the clinical history participants gave. The CDR3 length is 14 residues. Trimming at V came to 2 bases and at J to 3 bases, leaving 2 bases not matched to a gene. Germline V CDR1 and CDR2: SGHDT, YYEEEE. This record comes from a study of blood T cell repertoires in COVID-19. Produced via immunoSEQ multiplex PCR; TCRdb's table is partial and in-frame only. The profile shows roughly 150,000 clones, around 80% of them singletons. The sequencing input was PBMCs or T cells enriched from blood (not recorded which). The source of this sequence is a man between 65 and 85 years old who had been exposed to COVID-19. V is TRBV5-6 and J is TRBJ2-1; 7 bases align to TRBD2. The CDR3 region is CASSFGLDYNEQFF. The CDR3 bases are TGTGCCAGCAGCTTTGGACTAGACTACAATGAGCAGTTCTTC.